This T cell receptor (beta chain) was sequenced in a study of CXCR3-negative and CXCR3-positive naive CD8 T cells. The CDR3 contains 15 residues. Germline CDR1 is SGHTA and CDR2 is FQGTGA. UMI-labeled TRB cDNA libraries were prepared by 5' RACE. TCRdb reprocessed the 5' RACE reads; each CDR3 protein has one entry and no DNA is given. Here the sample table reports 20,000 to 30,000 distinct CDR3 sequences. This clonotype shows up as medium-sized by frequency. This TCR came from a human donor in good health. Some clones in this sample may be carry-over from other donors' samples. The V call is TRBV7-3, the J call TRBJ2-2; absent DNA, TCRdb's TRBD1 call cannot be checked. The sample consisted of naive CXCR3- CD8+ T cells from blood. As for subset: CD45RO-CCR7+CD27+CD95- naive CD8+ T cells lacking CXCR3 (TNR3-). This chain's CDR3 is CASSEGQGNTGELFF.